Below, 2 T cell receptor beta chains from the same sample are listed, as sequenced in a study of cytomegalovirus exposure and HLA in healthy donors (dated by TCRdb to the late 2010s). Receptor libraries were prepared by the immunoSEQ multiplex PCR assay. The multiplex PCR relied on a mix of 60 forward primers for TCR Vbeta segments and 13 reverse primers for TCR Jbeta segments. Here the immuneACCESS table is served through TCRdb, limited to in-frame sequences with V and J called. Missing clones are a known gap in these copies; in checked studies unresolved V genes cover under half, and the rest lacks a known reason. The sample profile shows roughly 100,000 clones; around 75% of them were found once. The top ten hold about 2.5% of the sample. Sequenced: PBMCs. The receptor set was obtained from a middle-aged man in good health and CMV-seronegative.

The chain recombines TRBV5-1 with TRBJ2-2; D possibly corresponds to TRBD2 (5 bases). V was trimmed by 1 base and J by 6 bases, leaving 7 bases between them. CDR1 is SGHRS, CDR2 YFSETQ, per germline. The CDR3 consists of 13 residues. In nucleotides, the CDR3 is TGCGCCAGCAGCTTGTGGGAGTCCGGGGAGCTGTTTTTT. Its translation: CASSLWESGELFF.

This clone has a single count. The V call is TRBV19, the J call TRBJ1-4, with 10 bases aligning to TRBD1. V shed 5 bases and J 0 bases; nucleotides not matched to a gene: 6. The CDR3 spans 17 residues. CDR1 and CDR2 (germline): LNHDA, SQIVND (reference sequence). In DNA, the CDR3 is TGTGCCAGTAGTCCAAGGACAGGGGGGGCAACTAATGAAAAACTGTTTTTT. Translating gives CASSPRTGGATNEKLFF.